This T cell receptor beta chain was identified in a study of siplizumab effects on memory and regulatory T cells. Study-wide results and limits: Unstimulated subsets accounted for the mapping of only a minor share of the clones that were alloreactive. Most proliferating CD4+ or CD8+ clones, roughly 75-97%, had no naive or memory assignment. Apparently more diverse than memory cells, naive T cells also seemed major alloresponse contributors. Siplizumab produced a significant drop in alloreactive sequences attributable to unstimulated CD4+ memory cells.

Sequencing was performed with immunoSEQ multiplex PCR; in TCRdb, only in-frame clones are kept and a portion is missing. The sample yields roughly 110,000 clones, 85% to 95% seen once. In regard to this clone: Its antigen is undetermined.

CDR1 is MGHRA, CDR2 YSYEKL, per germline. This CDR3 is 16 amino acids long. With 1 base clipped from V and 2 bases from J, the junction kept 5 bases outside the gene matches. This chain uses TRBV4-1 with TRBJ2-3, with 8 nucleotides matching TRBD1. Sequencing used non-Treg CD4+ T cells sorted from blood. This receptor was identified in a human donor in good health. The CDR3 sequence is CASSQAGGSFTDTQYF. The CDR3 DNA sequence: TGCGCCAGCAGCCAAGCAGGGGGCTCCTTCACAGATACGCAGTATTTT.